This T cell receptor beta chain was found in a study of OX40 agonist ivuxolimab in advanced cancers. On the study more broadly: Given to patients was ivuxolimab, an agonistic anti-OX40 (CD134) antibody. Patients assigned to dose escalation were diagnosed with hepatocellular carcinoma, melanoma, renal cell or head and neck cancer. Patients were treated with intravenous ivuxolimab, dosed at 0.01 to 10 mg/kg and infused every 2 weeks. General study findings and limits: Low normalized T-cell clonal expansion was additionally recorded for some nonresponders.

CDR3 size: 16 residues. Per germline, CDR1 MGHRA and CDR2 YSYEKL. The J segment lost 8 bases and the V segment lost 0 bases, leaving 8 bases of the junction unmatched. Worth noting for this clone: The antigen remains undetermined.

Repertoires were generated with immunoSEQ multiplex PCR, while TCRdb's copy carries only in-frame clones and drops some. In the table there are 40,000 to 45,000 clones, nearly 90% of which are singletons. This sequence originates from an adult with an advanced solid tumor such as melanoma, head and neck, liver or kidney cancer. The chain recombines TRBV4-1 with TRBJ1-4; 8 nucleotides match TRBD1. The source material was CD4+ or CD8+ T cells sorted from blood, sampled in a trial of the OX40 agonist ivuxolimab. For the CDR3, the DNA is TGCGCCAGCAGCCAAGAGACAGGGGCATTCGGCGAAAAACTGTTTTTT. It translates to CASSQETGAFGEKLFF.